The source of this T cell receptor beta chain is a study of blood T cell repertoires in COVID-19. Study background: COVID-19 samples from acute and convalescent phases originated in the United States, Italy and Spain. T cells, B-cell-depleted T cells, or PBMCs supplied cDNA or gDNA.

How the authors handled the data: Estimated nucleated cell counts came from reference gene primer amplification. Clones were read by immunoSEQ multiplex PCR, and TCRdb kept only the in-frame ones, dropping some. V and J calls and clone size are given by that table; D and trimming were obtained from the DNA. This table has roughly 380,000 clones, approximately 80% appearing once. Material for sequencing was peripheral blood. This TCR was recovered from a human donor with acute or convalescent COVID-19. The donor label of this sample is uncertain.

CDR3 nucleotide sequence: TGCGCCAGCAGCTTTTCCCAGGGCCCCGAGACCCAGTACTTC. Translation: CASSFSQGPETQYF. V gene TRBV5-1 combines with J gene TRBJ2-5, with D tentatively TRBD1 (5 bases). Trimming removed 2 bases at V and 5 bases at J, with 13 bases between. Germline CDR1 reads SGHRS; CDR2 reads YFSETQ. This CDR3 contains 14 residues.